This paragraph reports one T cell receptor (beta chain). Its target is not known. CDR1 is GTSNPN, CDR2 SVGIG, per germline (reference sequence). The CDR3 runs 14 residues. Profiled with immunoSEQ multiplex PCR; TCRdb holds only in-frame clones, not every one. Here the sample spans 95,000 to 150,000 clones, less than 90% being singletons. This sample was included in a study of T cell responses to AZD1222 COVID-19 vaccine. On the study more broadly: Second-dose groups at about 4 or about 12 weeks were pooled. Overall study findings and caveats: At baseline, seropositivity was found in only a handful of AZD1222 recipients. Researchers report vaccine-associated CD4 TCRs spanning spike, with dominance at 160-218 and 743-854.

J is TRBJ1-5 and V is TRBV30, with 9 nucleotides matching TRBD1. The specimen was peripheral blood, collected on day 0 of AZD1222 vaccination. This clonotype was sampled from an adult in good health. The CDR3 loop reads CAAGQGLSNQPQHF. CDR3 bases: TGTGCGGCGGGACAGGGTTTGTCCAATCAGCCCCAGCATTTT.